This T cell receptor (beta chain) was found in a study of cytomegalovirus exposure and HLA in healthy donors. Here immunoSEQ multiplex PCR was the method, and the copy in TCRdb shows in-frame clones only, minus some. The sample yields some 250,000 clones, around 90% seen once. The CDR3 extends over 17 amino acids. CDR1 is SGDLS and CDR2 is YYNGEE in the germline V gene. The ends were cut back, 0 bases at V and 0 bases at J, with 14 bases in the middle. The donors were members of the validation cohort, which comprised approximately 120 subjects and was separate from the first cohort of around 700 subjects.

What was sequenced was PBMCs. The rearrangement uses TRBV9 and TRBJ2-3, with D unresolved. The sequence was obtained from a woman younger than 30 in good health and CMV-seronegative. CDR3 DNA: TGTGCCAGCAGCGTAGTGGGTAGGAGTGGTAGCACAGATACGCAGTATTTT. Translation: CASSVVGRSGSTDTQYF.